The 10 T cell receptor beta chains in this list originate from one sample, sequenced in a study of blood T cell repertoires in COVID-19 (TCRdb year 2020). Library preparation was by the immunoSEQ multiplex PCR assay. TCRdb's version of the immuneACCESS table is confined to in-frame rearrangements and falls short of the full clone set. An unresolved V gene accounts for under half of the shortfall where checked; the remainder is of unknown origin. Counted in this sample were approximately 58,000 clones; roughly four fifths of them appeared once. The ten largest account for about 30% of the sample. Input material: peripheral blood. These receptors were taken from a man aged 55 to 70 with COVID-19, enrolled during active disease.

This chain connects TRBV11-2 to TRBJ1-4, with no clear D. The CDR3 extends over 15 amino acids. Trimming pared 0 bases from V and 10 bases from J, leaving 15 bases between. Germline values: CDR1 SGHAT, CDR2 FQNNGV. The CDR3 sequence: CASSLDASTGLKLFF. For the CDR3, the DNA is TGTGCCAGCAGCTTAGACGCTTCAACGGGTCTAAAACTGTTTTTT.

The chain has TRBV18 and TRBJ2-5, with TRBD2 identical over 10 bases. The CDR3 runs 15 residues. The ends lost 3 bases at V and 1 base at J; junction bases unmatched: 2. Germline V gene sequence: CDR1 KGHSH, CDR2 LQKENI. This chain's CDR3 is CASSPLAGAQETQYF. CDR3 sequence (DNA): TGTGCCAGCTCACCGCTAGCGGGAGCCCAAGAGACCCAGTACTTC.

The gene calls are TRBV6-6 and TRBJ1-5, with D unresolved. The CDR3 is 16 residues long. Between the trimmed V and J ends, which lost 2 bases and 4 bases, there was a span of 15 bases. In germline, CDR1 is MNHNY, CDR2 SVGAGI (reference sequence). Written as DNA, the CDR3 is TGTGCCAGCAGTTACCCCTCGCCCGGTGGTAATCAGCCCCAGCATTTT. As protein: CASSYPSPGGNQPQHF.

In DNA, the CDR3 is TGTGCCAGCAGCCGTGGCGGGGTCACCGGGGAGCTGTTTTTT. Amino acids: CASSRGGVTGELFF. The rearrangement uses TRBV7-2 and TRBJ2-2; D might be TRBD2 (6 bases). CDR1 is SGHTA, CDR2 FQGNSA, per germline. The CDR3 loop spans 14 amino acids. V was trimmed by 5 bases and J by 4 bases, leaving 11 bases between them.

The rearrangement links TRBV4-1 to TRBJ1-5; a weak D match, TRBD1 (6 bases). This CDR3 spans 14 amino acids. Trimming removed 1 base at V and 6 bases at J, with 10 bases between. Germline V gene sequence: CDR1 MGHRA, CDR2 YSYEKL. The CDR3 bases are TGCGCCAGCAGCCAAGTACAGGGCGGTCAGCCCCAGCATTTT. Translating it yields CASSQVQGGQPQHF.

The chain couples TRBV23-1 to TRBJ1-6, with a possible D match to TRBD1 (6 bases). TRBV23-1 is given ORF status, its function remaining uncertain. Trimming took 4 bases from V and 0 from J, leaving 13 bases between them. CDR3 length: 17 amino acids. CDR3 bases: TGCGCCAGCAGTCGGGGCAGGGGCTTCTCCTATAATTCACCCCTCCACTTT. Protein: CASSRGRGFSYNSPLHF.

The J gene is TRBJ2-7, the V gene TRBV11-1, with 9 bases identical to TRBD1. CDR1 and CDR2 from the germline V gene are SGHAT and FQDESV (reference sequence). V dropped 5 bases and J dropped 5; count of bases not matched to a gene: 10. The CDR3 length is 15 residues. The CDR3 DNA sequence: TGTGCCAGCAGCATACCCGGGACAGGGAGGAACGAGCAGTACTTC. Its protein is CASSIPGTGRNEQYF. Looking up the rest from reference TRBV11-1 and TRBJ2-7 gives the full variable domain: EAEVAQSPRYKITEKSQAVAFWCDPISGHATLYWYRQILGQGPELLVQFQDESVVDDSQLPKDRFSAERLKGVDSTLKIQPAELGDSAMYLCASSIPGTGRNEQYFGPGTRLTVT.

The chain joins TRBV2 to TRBJ1-1; tentative D call: TRBD1 (5 bases). Trimming left V 6 bases short and J 2 bases short, with 10 bases between. Germline-derived CDR1 and CDR2 are SNHLY and FYNNEI. This CDR3 region has 13 residues. CDR3 residues: CASRRTLNTEAFF. The CDR3 coding sequence is TGTGCCAGCAGAAGGACACTCAACACTGAAGCTTTCTTT.

This clone appeared a single time. V is TRBV11-2 and J is TRBJ2-1, with 12 positions matching TRBD2. Germline lookup yields CDR1 SGHAT and CDR2 FQNNGV. This CDR3 is 17 amino acids long. J was trimmed by 1 base and V by 4 bases; bases with no gene match: 5. This CDR3 is CASSSSSGGASYNEQFF. As DNA, the CDR3 is TGTGCCAGCAGCTCTTCTAGCGGGGGGGCTTCCTACAATGAGCAGTTCTTC. Supplemented by reference TRBV11-2 and TRBJ2-1, the full variable domain reads EAGVAQSPRYKIIEKRQSVAFWCNPISGHATLYWYQQILGQGPKLLIQFQNNGVVDDSQLPKDRFSAERLKGVDSTLKIQPAKLEDSAVYLCASSSSSGGASYNEQFFGPGTRLTVL.

This clone appeared a few times. The V call is TRBV5-5, the J call TRBJ2-5; 9 bases line up with TRBD1. Germline loops: CDR1 SGHKS, CDR2 YYEKEE (reference sequence). This CDR3 spans 16 amino acids. Trimming took 1 base from V and 2 from J; bases not matched to a gene: 6. CDR3 in DNA: TGTGCCAGCAGCTTGATTGGGACAGGGATTCAAGAGACCCAGTACTTC. Protein sequence: CASSLIGTGIQETQYF. The full variable domain, completed using reference TRBV5-5 and TRBJ2-5, is DAGVTQSPTHLIKTRGQQVTLRCSPISGHKSVSWYQQVLGQGPQFIFQYYEKEERGRGNFPDRFSARQFPNYSSELNVNALLLGDSALYLCASSLIGTGIQETQYFGPGTRLLVL.